This T cell receptor beta chain was documented in a study of response to subunit inactivated influenza vaccine. This CDR3 is built from 17 residues. Germline V gives CDR1 MNHNS, CDR2 SASEGT. The germline V and J ends were trimmed by 6 bases and 0 bases, with 18 bases remaining between them. This clonotype occurred a few times. Its target is not known. Via MiXCR, TCRdb re-called the RT-PCR reads, giving one row per CDR3 protein. This table holds some 850,000 distinct CDR3 sequences, about 18% found once. Whole-study findings and limits: With each seasonal influenza vaccination, the authors suggested, few new T cells are recruited.

Material: PBMCs from blood, obtained roughly 5 days after vaccination. This chain uses TRBV6-1 with TRBJ2-1; TRBD1 might be the D (5 bases). The clonotype comes from a man aged 50 to 60 who received an inactivated influenza vaccine. CDR3 protein: CASRPPQGASSYNEQFF. CDR3 coding DNA: TGTGCCAGCAGGCCCCCCCAGGGCGCAAGCTCCTACAATGAGCAGTTCTTC.